This TCR beta chain appears in the sequencing data of a study of shared clonotypes between healthy human individuals. The CDR3 runs to 15 residues. Germline assignment: CDR1 SGHRS and CDR2 YFSETQ. The V gene end was trimmed by 4 bases and the J gene end by 8 bases; junction bases not matched to a gene: 11. Splitting of each subset's genomic DNA was done evenly across several immunoSEQ plates. The sorted-subset replicate PCRs were given 200 ng DNA, which is around 29,000 T cell genomes. TCRdb's copy holds only in-frame clones and misses some; the assay was immunoSEQ multiplex PCR. The sample lists 2 million to 3 million clones; around 90% were seen once.

The receptor was isolated from a man between 18 and 35 years old in good health. V and J are TRBV5-1 and TRBJ2-1; 8 positions match TRBD1. The specimen sequenced was naive CD4+ T cells sorted from blood. Subset given: CD45RA+ positively selected. CDR3 protein: CASSESGTGFDEQFF. In DNA form, the CDR3 reads TGCGCCAGCAGCGAGTCCGGGACAGGCTTCGATGAGCAGTTCTTC.